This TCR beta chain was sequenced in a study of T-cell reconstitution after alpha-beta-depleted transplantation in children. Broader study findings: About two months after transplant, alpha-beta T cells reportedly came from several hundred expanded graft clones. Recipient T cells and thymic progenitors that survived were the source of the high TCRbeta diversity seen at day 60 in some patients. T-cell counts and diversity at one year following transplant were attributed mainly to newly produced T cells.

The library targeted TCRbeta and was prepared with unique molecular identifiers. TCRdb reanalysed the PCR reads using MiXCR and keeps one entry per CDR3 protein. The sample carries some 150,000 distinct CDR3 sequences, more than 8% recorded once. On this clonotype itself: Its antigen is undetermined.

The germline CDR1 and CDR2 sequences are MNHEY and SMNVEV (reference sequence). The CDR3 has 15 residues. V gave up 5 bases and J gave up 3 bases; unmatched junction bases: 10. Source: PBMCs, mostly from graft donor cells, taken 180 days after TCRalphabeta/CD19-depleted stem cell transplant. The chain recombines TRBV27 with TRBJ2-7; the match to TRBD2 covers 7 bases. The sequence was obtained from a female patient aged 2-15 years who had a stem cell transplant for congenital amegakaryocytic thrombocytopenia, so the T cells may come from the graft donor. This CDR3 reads CASSMGGLGFYEQYF. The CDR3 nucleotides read TGTGCCAGCAGTATGGGAGGACTAGGGTTCTACGAGCAGTACTTC.